Listed below are T cell receptor beta chains from one sample, sequenced in a study of T-cell memory formation after mild COVID-19. TCRdb called the 5' RACE reads again in MiXCR, with one record for every CDR3 protein. The sample contains approximately 200,000 distinct CDR3 sequences, 16% of which appear only once. The specimen sequenced was PBMCs or a T cell subset sorted from them (not recorded which). These receptors originate from an adult woman who had mild COVID-19 (a few samples of this study predate the infection). Cell type and time point are not known. Both conserved end residues are trimmed from each CDR3.

j_call: TRBJ1-3
v_call: TRBV20-1
cdr3_aa: SARVRDDGNTIY

j_call: TRBJ2-7
v_call: TRBV5-1
cdr3_aa: ASSLDTGAFRNEQY

j_call: TRBJ1-6
v_call: TRBV6-5
cdr3_aa: ASSYGRTRNSPLH

j_call: TRBJ2-3
v_call: TRBV29-1
cdr3_aa: SGGQGITDTQY

j_call: TRBJ1-1
v_call: TRBV7-8
cdr3_aa: ASSLGVSSEAF

j_call: TRBJ1-2
v_call: TRBV24-1
cdr3_aa: ATSGQENGYT

j_call: TRBJ2-7
v_call: TRBV28
cdr3_aa: ATTGAIYEQY

j_call: TRBJ2-3
v_call: TRBV18
cdr3_aa: ASSPGLAHTDTQY

j_call: TRBJ1-1
v_call: TRBV6-4
cdr3_aa: ASRSPGKNTEAF

j_call: TRBJ1-5
v_call: TRBV18
cdr3_aa: ASSPYTGTGSNQPQH

j_call: TRBJ2-7
v_call: TRBV7-2
cdr3_aa: ASSLSLSYEQY

j_call: TRBJ2-2
v_call: TRBV5-1
cdr3_aa: ASSPEGGGELF

j_call: TRBJ1-2
v_call: TRBV5-1
cdr3_aa: ASSLEGNYGYT

j_call: TRBJ1-4
v_call: TRBV6-6
cdr3_aa: ASSYPQRTGEKLF

j_call: TRBJ2-1
v_call: TRBV19
cdr3_aa: ASSIAGLEGWRERDEQF

j_call: TRBJ2-5
v_call: TRBV7-2
cdr3_aa: ASTQYGLALRGLQETQY

j_call: TRBJ2-1
v_call: TRBV4-2
cdr3_aa: ASSQDSGGGGEQF

j_call: TRBJ1-1
v_call: TRBV6-2/TRBV6-3
cdr3_aa: ASSYARRTGTGLGNTEAF

j_call: TRBJ1-3
v_call: TRBV6-6
cdr3_aa: ASSNQGRSSGNTIY

j_call: TRBJ2-7
v_call: TRBV20-1
cdr3_aa: SAGLAGGGYEQY

j_call: TRBJ1-1
v_call: TRBV20-1
cdr3_aa: SARRGRDTEAF

j_call: TRBJ2-1
v_call: TRBV30
cdr3_aa: AWSRLHEQF

j_call: TRBJ2-3
v_call: TRBV20-1
cdr3_aa: SAQRGGLGTDTQY

j_call: TRBJ1-1
v_call: TRBV4-2
cdr3_aa: ASSQEPSLPMNTEAF

j_call: TRBJ2-1
v_call: TRBV5-1
cdr3_aa: ASSFAGGPRNEQF

j_call: TRBJ2-1
v_call: TRBV7-9
cdr3_aa: ASSPRGTHNEQF

j_call: TRBJ2-7
v_call: TRBV11-1
cdr3_aa: ASSPRGAATPYEQY

j_call: TRBJ2-7
v_call: TRBV20-1
cdr3_aa: SARPHAGTTFHYEQY

j_call: TRBJ2-1
v_call: TRBV24-1
cdr3_aa: ATSDHPGLAGGHEQF

j_call: TRBJ2-3
v_call: TRBV6-5
cdr3_aa: ASRNTRGGPPDTQY

j_call: TRBJ2-1
v_call: TRBV3-1
cdr3_aa: ASRDSHNEQF

j_call: TRBJ2-1
v_call: TRBV3-1
cdr3_aa: ASSGQYSYNEQF

j_call: TRBJ2-2
v_call: TRBV7-6
cdr3_aa: ASSLAGHNTGELF

j_call: TRBJ2-3
v_call: TRBV13
cdr3_aa: ASSQRSSTDTQY

j_call: TRBJ1-3
v_call: TRBV4-2
cdr3_aa: ASSQDRPNSGNTIY

j_call: TRBJ2-5
v_call: TRBV30
cdr3_aa: AWATGATGKTQY

j_call: TRBJ2-7
v_call: TRBV3-1
cdr3_aa: ASSRVAGGGYEQY

j_call: TRBJ2-3
v_call: TRBV7-6
cdr3_aa: ASSLRGDTPTDTQY

j_call: TRBJ2-7
v_call: TRBV20-1
cdr3_aa: SARDLLAGTSYEQY

j_call: TRBJ2-2
v_call: TRBV24-1
cdr3_aa: ATSDAGLAGGTTGELF

j_call: TRBJ1-2
v_call: TRBV18
cdr3_aa: ASSPSGKDYGYT

j_call: TRBJ1-2
v_call: TRBV20-1
cdr3_aa: SARTGQNYGYT

j_call: TRBJ2-3
v_call: TRBV9
cdr3_aa: ASSVNGIGTDTQY

j_call: TRBJ2-3
v_call: TRBV20-1
cdr3_aa: SAPTSGGRSDTQY

j_call: TRBJ2-3
v_call: TRBV12-5
cdr3_aa: ASGSRTSTDTQY

j_call: TRBJ2-3
v_call: TRBV12-3/TRBV12-4
cdr3_aa: ASSSTASTDTQY

j_call: TRBJ2-1
v_call: TRBV7-2
cdr3_aa: ASSFPLGVVKVGRSYNEQF

j_call: TRBJ1-4
v_call: TRBV2
cdr3_aa: ASSPGTELEKLF

j_call: TRBJ1-2
v_call: TRBV12-3/TRBV12-4
cdr3_aa: ASSFIPGTNGYT

j_call: TRBJ2-2
v_call: TRBV5-1
cdr3_aa: ASSGDTPNTGELF

j_call: TRBJ2-3
v_call: TRBV6-4
cdr3_aa: ASSDTGSFTDTQY

j_call: TRBJ2-2
v_call: TRBV27
cdr3_aa: ASSLLGRTGTGELF

j_call: TRBJ2-3
v_call: TRBV5-1
cdr3_aa: ASSFNRDTDTQY

j_call: TRBJ2-7
v_call: TRBV7-8
cdr3_aa: ASRGREGPDYEQY

j_call: TRBJ2-7
v_call: TRBV7-2
cdr3_aa: ASSSWGVTSGVNSEQY

j_call: TRBJ2-5
v_call: TRBV12-3/TRBV12-4
cdr3_aa: ASGRDRGQETQY

j_call: TRBJ2-3
v_call: TRBV7-9
cdr3_aa: ASSLDDPSTQY

j_call: TRBJ2-2
v_call: TRBV29-1
cdr3_aa: SVRGSSNTGELF

j_call: TRBJ2-3
v_call: TRBV7-8
cdr3_aa: ASHLKRFSSGRTDSTDTQY

j_call: TRBJ2-1
v_call: TRBV20-1
cdr3_aa: SARALAPYNEQF